The clone carrying this TCR beta chain was counted a single time. The germline V gene encodes CDR1 SGHVS and CDR2 FNYEAQ. Trimming took 5 bases from V and 3 from J; bases not matched to a gene: 6. This CDR3 contains 14 residues. Under the authors' procedure: It was from reference gene primer amplification that nucleated cell counts were estimated. TCRdb keeps only in-frame clones here, not all; method: immunoSEQ multiplex PCR. The D gene and trimming were derived from the DNA, and the V and J assignments and clone size from that table. The data show 150,000 or so clones, around 84% seen once. Participant ages covered roughly 18 to 89 years across approximately 25 US areas. All recovered Cohort 3 donors got two negative PCRs, got clearance, or saw symptom resolution. The record originates from a study of blood T cell repertoires in COVID-19. For the study at large: Italy, Spain and the United States were the sources of the convalescent and acute COVID-19 samples.

The sample comprised PBMCs or T cells enriched from blood (not recorded which). The rearrangement links TRBV7-6 to TRBJ2-7, with 8 bases matching TRBD1. This clonotype originated in a woman in her forties or fifties who had recovered from COVID-19. CDR3 in amino acids: CASSLRQGNYEQYF. The CDR3 region has the DNA TGTGCCAGCAGCCTCCGACAGGGGAACTACGAGCAGTACTTC.